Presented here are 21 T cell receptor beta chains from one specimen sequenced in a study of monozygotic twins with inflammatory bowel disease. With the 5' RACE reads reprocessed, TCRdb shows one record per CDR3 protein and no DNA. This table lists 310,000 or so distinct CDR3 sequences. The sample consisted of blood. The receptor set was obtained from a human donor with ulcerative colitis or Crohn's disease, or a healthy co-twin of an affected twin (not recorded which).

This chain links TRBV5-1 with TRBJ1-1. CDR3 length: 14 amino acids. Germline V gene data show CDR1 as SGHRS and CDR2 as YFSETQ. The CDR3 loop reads CASSLSSLGTEAFF.

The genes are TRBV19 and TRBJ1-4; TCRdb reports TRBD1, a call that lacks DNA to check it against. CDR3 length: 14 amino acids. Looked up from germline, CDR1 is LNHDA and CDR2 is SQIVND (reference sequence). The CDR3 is CASRPDREGRKLFF.

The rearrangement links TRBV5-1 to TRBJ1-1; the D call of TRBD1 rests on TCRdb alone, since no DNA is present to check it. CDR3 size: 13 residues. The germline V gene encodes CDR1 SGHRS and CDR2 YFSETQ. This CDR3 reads CASSFSGSRRAFF.

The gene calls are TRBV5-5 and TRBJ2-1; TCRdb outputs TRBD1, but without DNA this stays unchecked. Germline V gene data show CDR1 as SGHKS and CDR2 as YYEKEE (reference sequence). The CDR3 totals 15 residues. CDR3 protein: CASSLPMTGSNEQFF.

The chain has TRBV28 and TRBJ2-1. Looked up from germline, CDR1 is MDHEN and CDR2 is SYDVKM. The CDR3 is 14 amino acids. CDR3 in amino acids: CASLTPSSYNEQFF. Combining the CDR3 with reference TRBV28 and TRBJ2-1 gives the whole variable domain DVKVTQSSRYLVKRTGEKVFLECVQDMDHENMFWYRQDPGLGLRLIYFSYDVKMKEKGDIPEGYSVSREKKERFSLILESASTNQTSMYLCASLTPSSYNEQFFGPGTRLTVL.

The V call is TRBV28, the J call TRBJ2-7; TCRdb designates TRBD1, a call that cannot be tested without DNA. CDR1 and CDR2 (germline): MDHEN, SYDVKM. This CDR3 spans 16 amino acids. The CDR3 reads CASSLVRDTSSYEQYF.

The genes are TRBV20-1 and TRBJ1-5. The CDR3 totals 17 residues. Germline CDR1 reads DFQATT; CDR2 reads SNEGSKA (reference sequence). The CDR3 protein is CSARRELGNVGNQPQHF.

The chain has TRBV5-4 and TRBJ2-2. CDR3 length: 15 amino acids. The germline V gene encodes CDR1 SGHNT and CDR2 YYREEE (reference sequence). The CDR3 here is CASSPGGPNTGELFF.

CDR3 region: CASSPPLSGGAKTQYF. The V and J genes are TRBV12-3 or TRBV12-4 and TRBJ2-5; the TCRdb D gene call, TRBD2, has no DNA to confirm it. CDR3 length: 16 amino acids.

The CDR3 sequence is CASSRIGGGEQYF. The V gene is TRBV3-1, the J gene TRBJ2-7; checking the TCRdb D call of TRBD1 is not possible without DNA. Per germline, CDR1 LGHDT and CDR2 YNNKEL (reference sequence). The CDR3 has 13 amino acids.

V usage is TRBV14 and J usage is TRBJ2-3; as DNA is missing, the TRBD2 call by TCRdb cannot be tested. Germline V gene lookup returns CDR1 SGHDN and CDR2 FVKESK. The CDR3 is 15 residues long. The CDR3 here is CASSKGLAGWYTQYF.

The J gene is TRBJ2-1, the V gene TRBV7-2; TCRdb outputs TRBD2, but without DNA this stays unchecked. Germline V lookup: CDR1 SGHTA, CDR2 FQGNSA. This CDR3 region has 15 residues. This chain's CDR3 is CASSLSGLAANEQFF.

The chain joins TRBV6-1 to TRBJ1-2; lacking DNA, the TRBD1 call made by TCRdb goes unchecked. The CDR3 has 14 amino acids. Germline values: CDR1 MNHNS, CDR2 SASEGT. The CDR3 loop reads CASTALGANYGYTF.

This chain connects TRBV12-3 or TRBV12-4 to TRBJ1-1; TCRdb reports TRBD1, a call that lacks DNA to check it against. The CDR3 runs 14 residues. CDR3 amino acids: CASRIRQGGTEAFF.

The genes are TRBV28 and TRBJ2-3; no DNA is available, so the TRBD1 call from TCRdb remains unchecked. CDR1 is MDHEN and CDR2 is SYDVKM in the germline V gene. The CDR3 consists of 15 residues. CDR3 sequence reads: CASAGTAAYTDTQYF.

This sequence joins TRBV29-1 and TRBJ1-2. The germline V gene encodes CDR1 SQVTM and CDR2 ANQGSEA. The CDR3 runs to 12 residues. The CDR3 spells CSVDWQYYGYTF. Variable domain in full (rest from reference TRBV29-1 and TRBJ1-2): SAVISQKPSRDICQRGTSLTIQCQVDSQVTMMFWYRQQPGQSLTLIATANQGSEATYESGFVIDKFPISRPNLTFSTLTVSNMSPEDSSIYLCSVDWQYYGYTFGSGTRLTVV.

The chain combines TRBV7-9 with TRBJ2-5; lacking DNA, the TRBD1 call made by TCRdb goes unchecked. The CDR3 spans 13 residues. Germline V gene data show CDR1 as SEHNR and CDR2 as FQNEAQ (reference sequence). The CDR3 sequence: CASSPDPGETQYF.

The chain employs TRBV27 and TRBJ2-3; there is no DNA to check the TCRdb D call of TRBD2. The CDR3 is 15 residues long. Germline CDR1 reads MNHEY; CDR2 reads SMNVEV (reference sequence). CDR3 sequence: CASSFERGGRDTQYF.

Here the CDR3 reads CASSLTRVAYGAFF. This chain joins TRBV27 and TRBJ1-1; TCRdb calls TRBD1, which cannot be checked without DNA. Germline values: CDR1 MNHEY, CDR2 SMNVEV (reference sequence). There are 14 residues in the CDR3.

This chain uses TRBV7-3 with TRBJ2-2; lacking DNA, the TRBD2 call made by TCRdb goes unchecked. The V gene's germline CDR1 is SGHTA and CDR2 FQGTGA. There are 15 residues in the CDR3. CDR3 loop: CASSLIRGSTGELFF.

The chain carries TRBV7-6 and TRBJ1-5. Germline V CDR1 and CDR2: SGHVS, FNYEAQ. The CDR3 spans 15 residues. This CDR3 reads CASSLGLGSNQPQHF.